These 4 T cell receptor beta chains were all obtained from the same sample, sequenced in a study of beta chain features in type 1 diabetes. The entirety of the isolated RNA underwent reverse transcription, so expressed TCRB transcripts were sequenced. The repertoire was sequenced with immunoSEQ multiplex PCR; TCRdb's copy has only in-frame clones and lacks some. The sample has about 280,000 clones; about 15% are singletons. General study points: There was a moderate but significant shortening of TCRB CDR3s in all four CD4+ subsets of Type 1 diabetes patients.

No antigen is known for these receptors. Source material: naive CD4+ T cells from blood. All receptors derive from a man between 18 and 35 years old with type 1 diabetes.

The J gene is TRBJ2-5, the V gene TRBV11-2; TRBD2 matches 7 bases. After removal of 4 bases from V and 4 bases from J, the junction contained 6 bases not matched to a gene. Germline CDR1 and CDR2: SGHAT and FQNNGV. The CDR3 totals 14 residues. The CDR3 protein is CASSSLGGGETQYF. The CDR3 DNA is TGTGCCAGCAGCTCCCTTGGGGGGGGAGAGACCCAGTACTTC.

This clone was counted a few times. The chain joins TRBV6-5 to TRBJ2-1; TRBD1 matches 9 bases. The germline V gene has CDR1 MNHEY and CDR2 SVGAGI. V lost 5 bases and J lost 8; bases outside the gene matches: 7. CDR3 size: 14 residues. The CDR3 DNA reads TGTGCCAGCAGTGAAGGGACAGGGATCTATGAGCAGTTCTTC. Protein product: CASSEGTGIYEQFF.

Concerning this clone: Distinct nucleotide sequences in the sample also encode this CDR3. The rearrangement links TRBV6-5 to TRBJ1-1; D gene ambiguous. Between the trimmed V and J ends, which lost 3 bases and 1 base, there was a span of 6 bases. This CDR3 region has 13 residues. Germline V gene lookup returns CDR1 MNHEY and CDR2 SVGAGI. CDR3: CASSYRRNTEAFF. In DNA, the CDR3 is TGTGCCAGCAGTTATAGAAGGAACACTGAAGCTTTCTTT.

The chain recombines TRBV5-1 with TRBJ2-4; D may be TRBD1 (5 bases). There are 15 residues in the CDR3. Trimming took 2 bases from V and 0 from J, leaving 9 bases between them. Germline CDR1 SGHRS, CDR2 YFSETQ. Here the CDR3 reads CASSFRGRAKNIQYF. CDR3 nucleotide sequence: TGCGCCAGCAGCTTTAGGGGAAGAGCCAAAAACATTCAGTACTTC.